What follows are 28 T cell receptor beta chains derived from one specimen sequenced in a study of T-cell reconstitution after alpha-beta-depleted transplantation in children (dated by TCRdb to about 2016). Read against the paper, the sample's treatment or condition label means: allogeneic hematopoietic cell transplantation with graft depleted of TCRalphabeta T cells and CD19 B cells. The library relied on PCR. The listed sequencing device is Illumina HiSeq 2500. TCR libraries were prepared with molecular barcoding, using unique molecular identifiers to normalize TCRbeta repertoire quantification. Clones were called with MiXCR by TCRdb after fastp trimmed the public reads at Q25, and only in-frame beta chains were retained. Each entry merges the rows of one CDR3 protein and shows their most common DNA and genes. Across this sample there are about 260,000 distinct CDR3 sequences, with around 10% seen only once. In total, the top ten clones hold 20% to 30% of the sample.

Source: peripheral blood, taken 180 days after TCRalphabeta/CD19-depleted stem cell transplant. The source is a male patient aged 2 to 10 who had a stem cell transplant for chronic granulomatous disease, so the T cells may come from the graft donor.

This clonotype was seen ten or more times. V and J are TRBV20-1 and TRBJ2-1; tentative D call: TRBD1 (6 bases). The V gene's germline CDR1 is DFQATT and CDR2 SNEGSKA (reference sequence). CDR3 length equals 13 residues. The CDR3 region has the DNA TGCATTCCCCCAGGGGACACCTACAATGAGCAGTTCTTC. It specifies CIPPGDTYNEQFF.

This clonotype came up many times. The rearrangement links TRBV7-3 to TRBJ2-2; possible D gene TRBD2, 6 bases. Germline CDR1 SGHTA, CDR2 FQGTGA. This CDR3 has 14 amino acids. The V gene lost 2 bases and the J gene lost 7 bases, with 11 bases spanning the gap. Written as DNA, the CDR3 is TGTGCCAGCAGCTTAGTCAGGGAGGTCGGGGAGCTGTTTTTT. Its translation is CASSLVREVGELFF.

The sample holds many counts of this clonotype. CDR3 bases: TGCGCCAGCAGCCAAGGGGACAGGGGAACAGATACGCAGTATTTT. Translated: CASSQGDRGTDTQYF. The rearrangement joins TRBV4-3 to TRBJ2-3; 10 positions agree with TRBD1. V was clipped by 1 base and J by 3 bases; unmatched bases: 1. The CDR3 length is 15 residues. Germline loops: CDR1 LGHNA, CDR2 YSLEER.

This clonotype was seen at least ten times. This chain joins TRBV12-3 or TRBV12-4 and TRBJ2-3; D possibly corresponds to TRBD1 (6 bases). The CDR3 is made up of 16 amino acids. V was cut by 2 bases and J by 7 bases, with 19 bases left in between. The CDR3 loop reads CASSLMGASASNTQYF. The CDR3 bases are TGTGCCAGCAGTTTAATGGGGGCCTCGGCGTCAAATACGCAGTATTTT.

This clonotype was picked up many times. The V gene is TRBV7-2, the J gene TRBJ2-3; 13 nucleotides match TRBD2. CDR1 and CDR2 from the germline V gene are SGHTA and FQGNSA. Germline trimming cut 5 bases from V and 1 base from J; bases unmatched to any gene: 9. The length of the CDR3 is 18 residues. CDR3 sequence reads: CASSAPPGLAGRTDTQYF. In DNA, the CDR3 is TGTGCCAGCAGCGCACCACCGGGACTAGCGGGACGCACAGATACGCAGTATTTT.

There are many counts of this clonotype. The rearrangement joins TRBV4-1 to TRBJ1-1; D possibly corresponds to TRBD1 (6 bases). The length of the CDR3 is 16 residues. Germline CDR1 reads MGHRA; CDR2 reads YSYEKL. Trimming removed 0 bases from V and 5 bases from J, with 16 bases in between. DNA of the CDR3: TGCGCCAGCAGCCAAGATGGGGGAGGGGGGACGACTGAAGCTTTCTTT. Amino acid sequence: CASSQDGGGGTTEAFF.

Ten or more counts support this clonotype. The chain links TRBV6-1 to TRBJ2-7; 9 bases line up with TRBD1. Germline V gene sequence: CDR1 MNHNS, CDR2 SASEGT. The CDR3 covers 15 residues. V lost 1 base to trimming and J lost 1 base; unmatched junction nucleotides: 2. CDR3 loop: CASSEGGTGSYEQYF. CDR3 bases: TGTGCCAGCAGTGAAGGGGGGACAGGGTCCTACGAGCAGTACTTC.

This clonotype occurred many times. The V gene is TRBV28, the J gene TRBJ2-1, with unresolved D. Germline V gene sequence: CDR1 MDHEN, CDR2 SYDVKM. This CDR3 is 11 amino acids long. Trimming took off 2 bases at V and 9 bases at J, with 5 bases between the two ends. The CDR3 protein is CASSLRSEQFF. The CDR3 bases are TGTGCCAGCAGTTTACGGTCTGAGCAGTTCTTC.

The chain is built from TRBV15 and TRBJ2-1; 10 positions match TRBD2. This CDR3 spans 17 amino acids. J was trimmed by 5 bases and V by 1 base; bases with no gene match: 8. CDR1 is LNHNV and CDR2 is YYDKDF in the germline V gene (reference sequence). The CDR3 sequence is CATSRARLAGLNNEQFF. CDR3 bases: TGTGCCACCAGCAGAGCCCGACTAGCGGGCCTAAACAATGAGCAGTTCTTC.

This clonotype has ten or more counts. The chain carries TRBV12-3 or TRBV12-4 and TRBJ2-2; TRBD2 matches 7 bases. Trimming at V came to 1 base and at J to 2 bases, leaving 4 bases not matched to a gene. This CDR3 spans 16 amino acids. The CDR3 DNA reads TGTGCCAGCAGTTTAGACCCGGGACTAAACACCGGGGAGCTGTTTTTT. It codes for CASSLDPGLNTGELFF.

This clonotype was seen at least ten times. J is TRBJ1-3 and V is TRBV29-1; weak D call: TRBD1 (6 bases). The CDR3 is made up of 12 amino acids. The germline V and J ends were trimmed by 3 bases and 3 bases, with 6 bases remaining between them. Looked up from germline, CDR1 is SQVTM and CDR2 is ANQGSEA. CDR3 DNA sequence: TGCAGCGTTGACAGGGGTGGAAACACCATATATTTT. Translated: CSVDRGGNTIYF. The variable domain in full, completed from reference TRBV29-1 and TRBJ1-3, reads SAVISQKPSRDICQRGTSLTIQCQVDSQVTMMFWYRQQPGQSLTLIATANQGSEATYESGFVIDKFPISRPNLTFSTLTVSNMSPEDSSIYLCSVDRGGNTIYFGEGSWLTVV.

This clonotype has at least ten counts. The chain recombines TRBV29-1 with TRBJ2-5; 7 nucleotides match TRBD1. Germline-derived CDR1 and CDR2 are SQVTM and ANQGSEA. The V segment lost 3 bases and the J segment 4 bases; nucleotides outside the gene matches: 5. The CDR3 consists of 13 residues. CDR3 sequence reads: CSVDPQGLETQYF. CDR3 DNA: TGCAGCGTTGACCCACAGGGGTTAGAGACCCAGTACTTC.

This clonotype was observed at least ten times. The chain recombines TRBV6-2 or TRBV6-3 with TRBJ2-7, with 7 bases that match TRBD1. CDR3 length: 17 residues. V lost 6 bases, J lost 3 bases, and 17 bases stayed unmatched. Germline lookup yields CDR1 MNHEY and CDR2 SVGEGT. The CDR3 coding sequence is TGTGCCAGCAGCACTGGTTGGGACAGCATCCTTGACTACGAGCAGTACTTC. Translating gives CASSTGWDSILDYEQYF.

Ten or more counts support this clonotype. In nucleotides, the CDR3 is TGTGCCAGCCTTAGCGAGCAGTACTTC. It yields the protein CASLSEQYF. The gene calls are TRBV6-5 and TRBJ2-7; D call uncertain. Germline lookup yields CDR1 MNHEY and CDR2 SVGAGI. The CDR3 spans 9 residues. V lost 8 bases to trimming and J lost 6 bases, with 5 bases between them.

This clonotype has ten or more counts. This sequence joins TRBV20-1 and TRBJ2-7; D not certain. V was cut by 4 bases and J by 3 bases, with 7 bases left in between. The CDR3 runs 11 residues. Germline CDR1 reads DFQATT; CDR2 reads SNEGSKA (reference sequence). The CDR3 sequence is CSANFNYEQYF. CDR3 coding DNA: TGCAGTGCTAACTTTAACTACGAGCAGTACTTC.

This clonotype was seen ten or more times. The chain uses TRBV5-6 and TRBJ2-7; TRBD2 agrees at 7 bases. In germline, CDR1 is SGHDT, CDR2 YYEEEE. V lost 0 bases, J lost 5 bases, and 5 bases stayed unmatched. The CDR3 runs 14 residues. The CDR3 DNA is TGTGCCAGCAGCTTGGGGCTAGCGGTCCACGAGCAGTACTTC. Its protein product is CASSLGLAVHEQYF.

This clonotype was counted between two and nine times. The J gene is TRBJ2-3, the V gene TRBV7-6, with D tentatively TRBD1 (6 bases). The CDR3 is 16 residues long. V lost 5 bases and J lost 2, with 17 bases in between. The germline gives CDR1 SGHVS, CDR2 FNYEAQ. CDR3: CASSRTTGGFTDTQYF. CDR3 DNA sequence: TGTGCCAGCAGCCGAACGACAGGCGGATTCACAGATACGCAGTATTTT.

There are many counts of this clonotype. The chain combines TRBV9 with TRBJ2-7; D remains unclear. This CDR3 is built from 14 residues. The V gene's germline CDR1 is SGDLS and CDR2 YYNGEE. With 0 bases removed from V and 0 bases from J, the gap between germline ends came to 7 bases. CDR3 in amino acids: CASSVEHFSYEQYF. The CDR3 bases are TGTGCCAGCAGCGTAGAACACTTCTCCTACGAGCAGTACTTC.

This clonotype has a count of ten or more. The chain carries TRBV29-1 and TRBJ2-5; 7 bases map to TRBD1. This CDR3 has 12 residues. Germline loops: CDR1 SQVTM, CDR2 ANQGSEA. Unmatched junction bases numbered 10, after V lost 6 bases and J lost 9 bases. The CDR3 loop reads CSVGQAVVSQYF. In nucleotides, the CDR3 is TGCAGCGTCGGACAGGCGGTTGTGTCCCAGTACTTC.

To note about this clonotype: This may stem from a read error, because a much larger clone lies one nucleotide away. The rearrangement uses TRBV20-1 and TRBJ2-3; possibly TRBD2 for D (6 bases). The CDR3 has 17 residues. Trimming shortened V by 6 bases and J by 4 bases, and 26 bases separated the two germline ends. The germline V gene has CDR1 DFQATT and CDR2 SNEGSKA (reference sequence). The chain's CDR3 is CSARRVRGVPSADTQYF. The CDR3 DNA reads TGCAGTGCGCGGCGGGTCCGAGGAGTTCCTAGCGCAGATACGCAGTATTTT.

This clonotype showed up many times. The rearrangement links TRBV20-1 to TRBJ2-1, with TRBD2 as a possible D gene (5 bases). The V end was cut by 6 bases, the J end by 0 bases, with 18 bases between. The germline CDR1 and CDR2 sequences are DFQATT and SNEGSKA (reference sequence). CDR3 size: 16 residues. DNA of the CDR3: TGCAGTGCCCGGGTAGGAATGGGGAGCTCCTACAATGAGCAGTTCTTC. Residues: CSARVGMGSSYNEQFF.

Many counts were recorded for this clonotype. The rearrangement uses TRBV2 and TRBJ2-3; the match to TRBD1 covers 8 bases. The germline gives CDR1 SNHLY, CDR2 FYNNEI. The CDR3 length is 12 residues. With V trimmed by 7 bases and J by 8 bases, 5 bases remained unmatched. The CDR3, as DNA: TGTGCCAGCATTAAGACAGGGGCTACGCAGTATTTT. It yields the protein CASIKTGATQYF.

This clonotype occurred many times. V is TRBV20-1 and J is TRBJ1-6, with D uncertain. Germline-derived CDR1 and CDR2 are DFQATT and SNEGSKA (reference sequence). The CDR3 covers 16 residues. V was trimmed by 0 bases and J by 5 bases, leaving 14 bases between them. The chain's CDR3 is CSARDPRRSDNSPLHF. The CDR3, as DNA: TGCAGTGCTAGAGATCCCCGTCGGTCCGATAATTCACCCCTCCACTTT.

This clonotype was counted ten times or more. The J gene is TRBJ2-1, the V gene TRBV5-4; TRBD1 or TRBD2 may be the D gene (5 bases each). Trimming shortened V by 6 bases and J by 6 bases, and 16 bases separated the two germline ends. The CDR3 consists of 14 residues. CDR1 SGHNT and CDR2 YYREEE come from the germline V gene (reference sequence). This chain's CDR3 is CASTVVGPLNEQFF. The DNA of the CDR3 is TGTGCCAGCACTGTGGTGGGACCCCTCAATGAGCAGTTCTTC.

This clonotype was recorded a few times. The gene calls are TRBV12-3 or TRBV12-4 and TRBJ2-1; D might be TRBD1 (5 bases). The CDR3 has 18 residues. V was shortened by 1 base and J by 2 bases, with 18 bases between the two germline ends. The CDR3 bases are TGTGCCAGCAGTTTAGTCTACCGAAGGCAGGGCCCCTACAATGAGCAGTTCTTC. Translation: CASSLVYRRQGPYNEQFF.

This clonotype was seen repeatedly, ten times or more. The V and J genes are TRBV29-1 and TRBJ2-5, with D hard to call. V lost 7 bases, J lost 4 bases, and 16 bases lay in between. Germline V lookup: CDR1 SQVTM, CDR2 ANQGSEA. The CDR3 runs to 13 residues. As DNA, the CDR3 is TGCAGCGACCGAATGGTTTTACTAGAGACCCAGTACTTC. Translating gives CSDRMVLLETQYF.

For this clonotype: This may be a read error: a much more frequent sequence differs by one nucleotide. The chain employs TRBV29-1 and TRBJ2-1, with 7 bases lining up with TRBD1. J lost 6 bases, V lost 8 bases, and 7 bases had no gene match. CDR1 SQVTM and CDR2 ANQGSEA come from the germline V gene. The CDR3 runs to 12 residues. The CDR3 DNA is TGCAGCATTGCTACAGGGGTCAATGAGCAGTTCTTC. Translated, it gives CSIATGVNEQFF.

This clonotype was recorded at least ten times. J is TRBJ2-3 and V is TRBV27, with D perhaps TRBD1 or TRBD2 (5 bases each). Between the trimmed V and J ends, which lost 7 bases and 9 bases, there was a span of 26 bases. The CDR3 length is 16 residues. From germline, CDR1 is MNHEY and CDR2 SMNVEV (reference sequence). This CDR3 is CASIGAGRWGSWTQYF. CDR3 bases: TGTGCCAGCATAGGGGCAGGGCGCTGGGGGAGTTGGACGCAGTATTTT.